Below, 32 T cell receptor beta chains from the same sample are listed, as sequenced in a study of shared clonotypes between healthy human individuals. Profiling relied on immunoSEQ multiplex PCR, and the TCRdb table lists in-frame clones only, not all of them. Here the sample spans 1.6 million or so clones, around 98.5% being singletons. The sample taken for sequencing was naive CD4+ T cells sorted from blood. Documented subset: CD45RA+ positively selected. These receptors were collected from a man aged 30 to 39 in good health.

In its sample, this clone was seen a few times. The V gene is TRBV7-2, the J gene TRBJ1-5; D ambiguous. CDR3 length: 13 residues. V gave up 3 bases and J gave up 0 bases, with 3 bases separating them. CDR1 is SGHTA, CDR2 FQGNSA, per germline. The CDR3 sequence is CASSFVSNQPQHF. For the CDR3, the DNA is TGTGCCAGCAGCTTTGTTAGCAATCAGCCCCAGCATTTT.

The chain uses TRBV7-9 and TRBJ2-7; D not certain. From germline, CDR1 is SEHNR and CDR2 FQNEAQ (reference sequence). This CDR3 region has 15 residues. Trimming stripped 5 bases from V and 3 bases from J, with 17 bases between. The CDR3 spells CASSPGLVSGYEQYF. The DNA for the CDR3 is TGTGCCAGCAGCCCAGGTTTGGTTTCCGGCTACGAGCAGTACTTC.

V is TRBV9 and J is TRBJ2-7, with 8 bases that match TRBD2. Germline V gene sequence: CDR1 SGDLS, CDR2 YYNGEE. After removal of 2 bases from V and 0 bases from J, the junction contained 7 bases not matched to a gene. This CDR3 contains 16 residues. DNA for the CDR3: TGTGCCAGCAGCGTGGGAGCGGGAGTGAGCTCCTACGAGCAGTACTTC. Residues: CASSVGAGVSSYEQYF.

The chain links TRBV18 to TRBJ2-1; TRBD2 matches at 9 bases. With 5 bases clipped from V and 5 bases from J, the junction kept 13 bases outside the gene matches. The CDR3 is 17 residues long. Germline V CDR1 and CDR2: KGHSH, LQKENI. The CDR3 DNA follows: TGTGCCAGCTCAAACGAGGGACTAGCCCTAGGGAACAATGAGCAGTTCTTC. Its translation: CASSNEGLALGNNEQFF.

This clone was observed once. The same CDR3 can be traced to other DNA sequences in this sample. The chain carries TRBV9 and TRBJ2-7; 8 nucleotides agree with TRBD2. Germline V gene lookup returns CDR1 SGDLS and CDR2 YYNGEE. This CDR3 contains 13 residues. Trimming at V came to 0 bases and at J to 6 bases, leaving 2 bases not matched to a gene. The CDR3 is CASSVGLASEQYF. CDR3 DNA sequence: TGTGCCAGCAGCGTAGGACTAGCGAGCGAGCAGTACTTC. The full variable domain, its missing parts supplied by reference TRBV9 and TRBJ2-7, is DSGVTQTPKHLITATGQRVTLRCSPRSGDLSVYWYQQSLDQGLQFLIQYYNGEERAKGNILERFSAQQFPDLHSELNLSSLELGDSALYFCASSVGLASEQYFGPGTRLTVT.

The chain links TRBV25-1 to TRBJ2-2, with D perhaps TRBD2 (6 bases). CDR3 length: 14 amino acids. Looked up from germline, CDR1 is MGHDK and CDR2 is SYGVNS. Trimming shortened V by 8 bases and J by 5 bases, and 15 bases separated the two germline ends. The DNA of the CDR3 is TGTGCCAGCGGGAGGACGGGGATGACCGGGGAGCTGTTTTTT. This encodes CASGRTGMTGELFF.

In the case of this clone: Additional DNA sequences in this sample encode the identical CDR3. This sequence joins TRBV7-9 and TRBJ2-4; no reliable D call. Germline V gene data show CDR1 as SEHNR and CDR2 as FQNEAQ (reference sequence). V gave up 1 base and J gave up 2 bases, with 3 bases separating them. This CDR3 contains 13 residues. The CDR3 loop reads CASSLGPKNIQYF. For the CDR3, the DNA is TGTGCCAGCAGCTTAGGTCCCAAAAACATTCAGTACTTC.

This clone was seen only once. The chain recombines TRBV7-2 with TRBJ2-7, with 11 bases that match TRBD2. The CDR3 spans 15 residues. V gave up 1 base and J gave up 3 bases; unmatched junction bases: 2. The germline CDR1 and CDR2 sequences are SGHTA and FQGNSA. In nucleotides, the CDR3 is TGTGCCAGCAGCTTAGAACTAGCGGGAGTCTACGAGCAGTACTTC. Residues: CASSLELAGVYEQYF.

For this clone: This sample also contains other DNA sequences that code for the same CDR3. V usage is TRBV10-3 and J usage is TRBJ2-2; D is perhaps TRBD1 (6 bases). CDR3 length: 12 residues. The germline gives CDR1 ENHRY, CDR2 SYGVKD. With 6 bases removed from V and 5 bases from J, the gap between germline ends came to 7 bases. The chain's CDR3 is CAIRQGTGELFF. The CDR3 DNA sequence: TGTGCCATCAGACAGGGAACCGGGGAGCTGTTTTTT.

The CDR3 loop is CASSYPLAALRGEQFF. The CDR3 nucleotides read TGTGCCAGCAGCTACCCCCTAGCGGCTCTTAGGGGTGAGCAGTTCTTC. V gene TRBV5-5 combines with J gene TRBJ2-1, with TRBD2 matching over 7 bases. V trimming: 3 bases; J trimming: 9 bases; junction bases outside the gene matches: 15. The CDR3 is 16 residues long. Germline V gene lookup returns CDR1 SGHKS and CDR2 YYEKEE (reference sequence).

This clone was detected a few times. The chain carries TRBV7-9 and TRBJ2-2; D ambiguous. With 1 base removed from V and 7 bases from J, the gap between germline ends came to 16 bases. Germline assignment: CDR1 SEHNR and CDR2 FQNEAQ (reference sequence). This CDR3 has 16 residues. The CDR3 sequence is CASSLGPVGINGELFF. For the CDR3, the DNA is TGTGCCAGCAGCTTAGGCCCAGTAGGGATCAACGGGGAGCTGTTTTTT.

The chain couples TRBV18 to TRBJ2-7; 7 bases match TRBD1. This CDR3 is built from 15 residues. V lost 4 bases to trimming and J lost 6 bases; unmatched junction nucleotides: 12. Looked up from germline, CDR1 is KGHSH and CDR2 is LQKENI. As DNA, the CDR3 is TGTGCCAGCTCACGGAGGACAGGAGGAATATTCGAGCAGTACTTC. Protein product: CASSRRTGGIFEQYF. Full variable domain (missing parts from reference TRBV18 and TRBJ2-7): NAGVMQNPRHLVRRRGQEARLRCSPMKGHSHVYWYRQLPEEGLKFMVYLQKENIIDESGMPKERFSAEFPKEGPSILRIQQVVRGDSAAYFCASSRRTGGIFEQYFGPGTRLTVT.

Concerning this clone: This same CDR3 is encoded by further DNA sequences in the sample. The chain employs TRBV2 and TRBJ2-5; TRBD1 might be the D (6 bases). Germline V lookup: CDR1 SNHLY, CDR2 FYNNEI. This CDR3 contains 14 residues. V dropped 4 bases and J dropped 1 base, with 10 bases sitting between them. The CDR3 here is CASSADRGQETQYF. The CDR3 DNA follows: TGTGCCAGCAGTGCGGACAGAGGCCAAGAGACCCAGTACTTC.

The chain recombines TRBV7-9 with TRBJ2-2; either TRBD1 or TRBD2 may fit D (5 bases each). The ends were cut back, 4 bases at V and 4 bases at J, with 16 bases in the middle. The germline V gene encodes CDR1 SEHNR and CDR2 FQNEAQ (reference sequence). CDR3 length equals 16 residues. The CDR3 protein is CASSSWWGEGTGELFF. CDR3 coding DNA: TGTGCCAGCAGCTCTTGGTGGGGCGAGGGCACCGGGGAGCTGTTTTTT.

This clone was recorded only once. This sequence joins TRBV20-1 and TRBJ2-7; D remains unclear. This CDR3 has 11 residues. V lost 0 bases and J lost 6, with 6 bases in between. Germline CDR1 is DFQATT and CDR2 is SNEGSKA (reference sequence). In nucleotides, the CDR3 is TGCAGTGCTAGAGACCAGCCCGAGCAGTACTTC. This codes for CSARDQPEQYF.

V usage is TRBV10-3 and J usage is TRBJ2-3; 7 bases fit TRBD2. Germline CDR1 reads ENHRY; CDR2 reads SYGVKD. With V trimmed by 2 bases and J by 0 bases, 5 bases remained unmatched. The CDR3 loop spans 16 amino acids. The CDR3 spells CAISETSASSTDTQYF. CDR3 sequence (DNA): TGTGCCATCAGTGAGACTAGCGCCTCTAGCACAGATACGCAGTATTTT.

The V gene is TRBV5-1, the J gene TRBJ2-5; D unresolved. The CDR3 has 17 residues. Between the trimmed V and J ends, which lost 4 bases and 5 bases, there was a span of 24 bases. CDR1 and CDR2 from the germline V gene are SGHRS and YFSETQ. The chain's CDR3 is CASSDRSTPTNLETQYF. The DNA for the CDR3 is TGCGCCAGCAGCGACCGCAGCACCCCGACGAATTTGGAGACCCAGTACTTC. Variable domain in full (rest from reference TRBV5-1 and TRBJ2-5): KAGVTQTPRYLIKTRGQQVTLSCSPISGHRSVSWYQQTPGQGLQFLFEYFSETQRNKGNFPGRFSGRQFSNSRSEMNVSTLELGDSALYLCASSDRSTPTNLETQYFGPGTRLLVL.

The CDR3 sequence: CASSLAGRGLEPQHF. DNA of the CDR3: TGCGCCAGCAGCTTGGCGGGCAGGGGGCTTGAGCCCCAGCATTTT. The chain is built from TRBV5-1 and TRBJ1-5; the match to TRBD1 covers 8 bases. The CDR3 has 15 residues. Trimming removed 0 bases from V and 8 bases from J; junction bases left unmatched: 7. The germline gives CDR1 SGHRS, CDR2 YFSETQ. Filled out from reference TRBV5-1 and TRBJ1-5, the complete variable domain reads KAGVTQTPRYLIKTRGQQVTLSCSPISGHRSVSWYQQTPGQGLQFLFEYFSETQRNKGNFPGRFSGRQFSNSRSEMNVSTLELGDSALYLCASSLAGRGLEPQHFGDGTRLSIL.

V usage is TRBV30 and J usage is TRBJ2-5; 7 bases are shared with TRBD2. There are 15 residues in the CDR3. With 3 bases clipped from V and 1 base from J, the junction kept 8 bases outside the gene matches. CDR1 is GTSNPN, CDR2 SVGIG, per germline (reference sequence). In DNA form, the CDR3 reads TGTGCCTGGAGCCCGGTGTGGGGGGGCCAAGAGACCCAGTACTTC. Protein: CAWSPVWGGQETQYF.

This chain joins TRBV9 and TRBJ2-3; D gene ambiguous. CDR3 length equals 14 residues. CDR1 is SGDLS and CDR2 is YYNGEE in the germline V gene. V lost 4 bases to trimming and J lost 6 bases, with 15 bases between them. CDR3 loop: CASSFRALRDTQYF. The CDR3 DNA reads TGTGCCAGCAGCTTTCGGGCCCTACGGGATACGCAGTATTTT.

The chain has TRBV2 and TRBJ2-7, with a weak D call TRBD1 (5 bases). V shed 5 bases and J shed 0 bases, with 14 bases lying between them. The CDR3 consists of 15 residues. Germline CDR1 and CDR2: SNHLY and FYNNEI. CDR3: CASSSFRQTSYEQYF. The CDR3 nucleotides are TGTGCCAGCAGTAGCTTTAGACAGACCTCCTACGAGCAGTACTTC.

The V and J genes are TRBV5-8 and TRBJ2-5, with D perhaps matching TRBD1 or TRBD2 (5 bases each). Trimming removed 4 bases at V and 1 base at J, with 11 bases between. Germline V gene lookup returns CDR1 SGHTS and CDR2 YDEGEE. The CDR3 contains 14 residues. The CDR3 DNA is TGTGCCAGCAGCCGAGGGACCCTCCAAGAGACCCAGTACTTC. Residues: CASSRGTLQETQYF.

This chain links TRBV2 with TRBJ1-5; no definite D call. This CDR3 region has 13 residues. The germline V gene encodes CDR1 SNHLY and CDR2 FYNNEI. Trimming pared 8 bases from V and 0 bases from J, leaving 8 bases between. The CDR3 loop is CASQSYSNQPQHF. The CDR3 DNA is TGTGCCAGCCAATCCTATAGCAATCAGCCCCAGCATTTT.

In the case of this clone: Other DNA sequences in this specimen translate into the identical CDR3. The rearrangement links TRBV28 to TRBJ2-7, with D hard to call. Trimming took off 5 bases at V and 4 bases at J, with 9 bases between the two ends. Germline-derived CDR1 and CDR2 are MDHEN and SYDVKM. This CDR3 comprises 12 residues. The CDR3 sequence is CASSLSSYEQYF. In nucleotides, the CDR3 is TGTGCCAGCAGTCTTTCTAGTTACGAGCAGTACTTC.

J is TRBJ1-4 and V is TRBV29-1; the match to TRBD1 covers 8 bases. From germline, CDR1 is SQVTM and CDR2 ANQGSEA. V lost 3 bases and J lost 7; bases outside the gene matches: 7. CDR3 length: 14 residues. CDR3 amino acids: CSVDPGTGPEKLFF. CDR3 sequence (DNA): TGCAGCGTTGATCCGGGGACAGGTCCTGAAAAACTGTTTTTT.

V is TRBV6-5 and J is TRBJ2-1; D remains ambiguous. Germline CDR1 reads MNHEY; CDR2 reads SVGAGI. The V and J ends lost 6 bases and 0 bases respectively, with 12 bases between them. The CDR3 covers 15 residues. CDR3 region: CASRDGGLSYNEQFF. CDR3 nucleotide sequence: TGTGCCAGCAGGGACGGTGGGCTCTCCTACAATGAGCAGTTCTTC.

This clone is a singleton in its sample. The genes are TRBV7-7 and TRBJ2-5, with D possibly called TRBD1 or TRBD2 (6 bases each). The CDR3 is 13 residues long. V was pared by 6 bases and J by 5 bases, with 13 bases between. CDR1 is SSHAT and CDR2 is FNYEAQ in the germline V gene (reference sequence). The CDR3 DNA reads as TGTGCCAGCAGTTGGGGGGCAGGGGAGACCCAGTACTTC. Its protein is CASSWGAGETQYF.

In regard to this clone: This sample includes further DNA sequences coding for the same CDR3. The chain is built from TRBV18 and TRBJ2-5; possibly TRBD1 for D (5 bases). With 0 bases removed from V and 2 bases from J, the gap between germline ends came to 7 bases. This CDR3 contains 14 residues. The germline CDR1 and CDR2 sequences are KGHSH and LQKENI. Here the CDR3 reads CASSPPAGQETQYF. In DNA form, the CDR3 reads TGTGCCAGCTCACCACCGGCAGGGCAAGAGACCCAGTACTTC.

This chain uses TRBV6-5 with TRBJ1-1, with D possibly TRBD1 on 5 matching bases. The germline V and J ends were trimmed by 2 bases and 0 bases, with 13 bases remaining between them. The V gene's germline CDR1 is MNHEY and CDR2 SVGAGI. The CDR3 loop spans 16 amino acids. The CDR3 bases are TGTGCCAGCAGTTACCCCCCCGGGACCCTGAACACTGAAGCTTTCTTT. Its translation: CASSYPPGTLNTEAFF.

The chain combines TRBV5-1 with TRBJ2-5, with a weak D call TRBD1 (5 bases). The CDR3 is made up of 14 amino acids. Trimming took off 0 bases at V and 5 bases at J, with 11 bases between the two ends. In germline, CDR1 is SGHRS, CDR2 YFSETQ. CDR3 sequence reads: CASSLVGVGETQYF. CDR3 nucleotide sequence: TGCGCCAGCAGCTTGGTAGGGGTTGGCGAGACCCAGTACTTC.

CDR3 sequence reads: CSVARTSGTSYNEQFF. DNA for the CDR3: TGCAGCGTAGCCAGGACTAGCGGGACTTCCTACAATGAGCAGTTCTTC. This chain uses TRBV29-1 with TRBJ2-1; 12 bases align to TRBD2. The V gene end was trimmed by 6 bases and the J gene end by 1 base; junction bases not matched to a gene: 7. CDR1 is SQVTM, CDR2 ANQGSEA, per germline. This CDR3 is built from 16 residues.

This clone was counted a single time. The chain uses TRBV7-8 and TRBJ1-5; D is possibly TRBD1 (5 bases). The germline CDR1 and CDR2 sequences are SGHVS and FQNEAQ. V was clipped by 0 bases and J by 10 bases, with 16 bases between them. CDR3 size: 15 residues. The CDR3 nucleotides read TGTGCCAGCAGCTTAGCTCAGGGCCAAATCAGCCCCCAGCATTTT. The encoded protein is CASSLAQGQISPQHF.